These T cell receptor beta chains were read from a single sample in a study of T cell responses to AZD1222 COVID-19 vaccine. Some clones are missing from TCRdb's copy, which holds only in-frame ones; the method was immunoSEQ multiplex PCR. The data contain more than 95,000 clones, about 86% of them singletons. The source was peripheral blood, collected on day 0 of AZD1222 vaccination. The receptor set was obtained from an adult in good health. CDR3s include the opening cysteine and the closing phenylalanine or tryptophan. The D gene is left open where the match is weak. Only some rows state a clone size, as once, few, many or a class for expanded clones.

TRBD1	TRBJ1-6	.	TRBV19	CASSIRLGQGTFYNSPLHF	TGTGCCAGTAGTATCCGCCTTGGACAGGGGACATTCTATAATTCACCCCTCCACTTT
.	TRBJ2-5	.	TRBV5-1	CASSPGGGGSETQYF	TGCGCCAGCAGCCCCGGAGGAGGGGGGTCCGAGACCCAGTACTTC
.	TRBJ1-6	once	TRBV5-1	CASSLEALGSPLHF	TGCGCCAGCAGCTTGGAGGCCTTGGGTTCACCCCTCCACTTT
.	TRBJ2-3	.	TRBV25-1	CASRSTAADTQYF	TGTGCCAGCAGAAGCACTGCCGCGGATACGCAGTATTTT
TRBD1	TRBJ2-7	.	TRBV2	CASRGTGDGEQYF	TGTGCCAGCAGGGGGACAGGGGATGGCGAGCAGTACTTC
.	TRBJ2-3	.	TRBV29-1	CSVAGEGTDTQYF	TGCAGCGTTGCTGGGGAAGGCACAGATACGCAGTATTTT
.	TRBJ2-7	.	TRBV7-3	CASSLGVSQPYEQYF	TGTGCCAGCAGCTTAGGAGTGTCACAGCCCTACGAGCAGTACTTC
.	TRBJ2-7	.	TRBV21-1	CASSKAPRPFLRSYEQYF	TGTGCCAGCAGCAAAGCCCCCCGCCCATTCCTTCGGTCCTACGAGCAGTACTTC
.	TRBJ2-1	.	TRBV5-1	CASSLGNGRDNEQFF	TGCGCCAGCAGCCTAGGAAATGGACGGGACAATGAGCAGTTCTTC
.	TRBJ1-4	.	TRBV28	CASSPDHATNEKLFF	TGTGCCAGCAGTCCTGACCATGCAACTAATGAAAAACTGTTTTTT
.	TRBJ1-1	.	TRBV11-2	CASSPASGARGTEAFF	TGTGCCAGCAGCCCCGCGTCGGGGGCCCGGGGCACTGAAGCTTTCTTT
.	TRBJ1-2	.	TRBV4-3	CASSQRRAGYGYTF	TGCGCCAGCAGCCAAAGGAGGGCAGGCTATGGCTACACCTTC
TRBD2	TRBJ2-3	.	TRBV7-3	CASSRLPASGGTDTQYF	TGTGCCAGCAGCCGACTCCCGGCTAGCGGGGGCACAGATACGCAGTATTTT
TRBD1	TRBJ2-3	few	TRBV11-1	CASSRDRVTDTQYF	TGTGCCAGCAGCAGGGACAGAGTCACAGATACGCAGTATTTT
TRBD2	TRBJ2-2	.	TRBV7-7	CASSQGTSGATGELFF	TGTGCCAGCAGCCAAGGGACTAGCGGGGCTACCGGGGAGCTGTTTTTT
.	TRBJ1-1	.	TRBV5-6	CASNLGGNGKNTEAFF	TGTGCCAGCAACCTAGGGGGGAATGGCAAGAACACTGAAGCTTTCTTT
.	TRBJ1-2	.	TRBV7-3	CASSPNHGGIATNYGYTF	TGTGCCAGCAGCCCCAATCACGGGGGGATAGCTACTAACTATGGCTACACCTTC
TRBD2	TRBJ2-7	.	TRBV5-1	CASSLAPTGGEYEQYF	TGCGCCAGCAGCTTAGCCCCTACGGGGGGGGAGTACGAGCAGTACTTC
.	TRBJ2-5	.	TRBV15	CATSSLVTKTQYF	TGTGCCACCAGCAGCCTTGTGACCAAGACCCAGTACTTC
TRBD2	TRBJ2-1	.	TRBV7-8	CASSGSSYNEQFF	TGTGCCAGTAGCGGGAGCTCCTACAATGAGCAGTTCTTC
.	TRBJ1-2	.	TRBV7-3	CASSLQGNSYGYTF	TGTGCCAGCAGCCTCCAGGGGAACAGCTATGGCTACACCTTC
.	TRBJ1-5	.	TRBV10-2	CASNPDRPNQPQHF	TGCGCCAGCAACCCAGACAGACCCAATCAGCCCCAGCATTTT
.	TRBJ1-4	once	TRBV5-1	CASSLSSTNEKLFF	TGCGCCAGCAGCTTGTCTTCAACTAATGAAAAACTGTTTTTT
TRBD1	TRBJ1-3	.	TRBV15	CATSRGQGHTIYF	TGTGCCACCAGCAGGGGACAGGGACACACCATATATTTT
TRBD1	TRBJ1-4	.	TRBV20-1	CSASASQDRFNEKLFF	TGCAGTGCTAGTGCGTCCCAGGACAGGTTTAATGAAAAACTGTTTTTT
.	TRBJ2-3	.	TRBV27	CASSFGWTDTQYF	TGTGCCAGCAGTTTTGGGTGGACAGATACGCAGTATTTT
TRBD1	TRBJ2-2	.	TRBV7-2	CASSSQGAGGELFF	TGTGCCAGCAGCTCTCAGGGGGCCGGCGGGGAGCTGTTTTTT
.	TRBJ2-5	once	TRBV5-4	CASSLAGAATETQYF	TGTGCCAGCAGCTTGGCCGGGGCAGCCACTGAGACCCAGTACTTC
.	TRBJ2-5	.	TRBV3-1/TRBV3-2	CASRKTQGWKQETQYF	TGTGCCAGCAGAAAAACACAGGGATGGAAGCAAGAGACCCAGTACTTC
.	TRBJ2-1	.	TRBV25-1	CASSESTYNEQFF	TGTGCCAGCAGTGAATCCACCTACAATGAGCAGTTCTTC
.	TRBJ1-5	.	TRBV3-1/TRBV3-2	CASSQGGGDSNQPQHF	TGTGCCAGCAGCCAAGGTGGAGGGGATAGCAATCAGCCCCAGCATTTT
.	TRBJ1-1	.	TRBV6-5	CASSSSQSHVNTEAFF	TGTGCCAGCAGTTCCAGCCAGTCGCACGTGAACACTGAAGCTTTCTTT
.	TRBJ1-2	.	TRBV24-1	CATSDSRQAYGYTF	TGTGCCACCAGTGATTCCCGACAGGCCTATGGCTACACCTTC
TRBD1	TRBJ1-1	once	TRBV28	CASSPTLGQGATEAFF	TGTGCCAGCAGTCCCACCCTCGGACAGGGGGCGACTGAAGCTTTCTTT
TRBD1	TRBJ1-1	.	TRBV7-9	CASSPGTGETEAFF	TGTGCCAGCAGCCCCGGGACAGGGGAAACTGAAGCTTTCTTT
.	TRBJ2-3	.	TRBV30	CAWSEGSVPDTQYF	TGTGCCTGGAGTGAAGGGAGTGTCCCAGATACGCAGTATTTT
.	TRBJ1-2	.	TRBV9	CASSVEGHDYGYTF	TGTGCCAGCAGCGTAGAGGGACACGACTATGGCTACACCTTC
.	TRBJ2-2	.	TRBV18	CASSPVATGELFF	TGTGCCAGCTCACCAGTGGCAACCGGGGAGCTGTTTTTT
TRBD1	TRBJ1-2	.	TRBV29-1	CSVSRDSQFYGYTF	TGCAGCGTGTCCCGGGACAGCCAATTCTATGGCTACACCTTC
.	TRBJ1-1	.	TRBV6-5	CASSYTGTGQAFF	TGTGCCAGCAGTTACACGGGGACGGGCCAAGCTTTCTTT
.	TRBJ2-7	.	TRBV4-3	CASSQLPAGEQYF	TGCGCCAGCAGCCAACTACCAGCTGGGGAGCAGTACTTC
TRBD1	TRBJ2-7	.	TRBV4-3	CASSPTPGQGFYEQYF	TGCGCCAGCAGCCCCACACCGGGACAGGGGTTCTACGAGCAGTACTTC
TRBD2	TRBJ2-1	.	TRBV4-1	CASSQVGLAGGPRHNEQFF	TGCGCCAGCAGCCAAGTCGGACTAGCGGGAGGGCCACGGCACAATGAGCAGTTCTTC
TRBD2	TRBJ2-7	.	TRBV7-7	CASSLRSGGPYEQYF	TGTGCCAGCAGCTTACGCAGCGGGGGACCCTACGAGCAGTACTTC
.	TRBJ1-2	.	TRBV7-3	CASSLNQGNYGYTF	TGTGCCAGCAGCTTAAATCAGGGGAACTATGGCTACACCTTC
.	TRBJ1-3	.	TRBV30	CAWTHTVSGNTIYF	TGTGCCTGGACCCACACTGTCTCTGGAAACACCATATATTTT
.	TRBJ1-5	.	TRBV2	CASSESDINQPQHF	TGTGCCAGCAGTGAAAGCGATATCAATCAGCCCCAGCATTTT
.	TRBJ1-2	few	TRBV19	CASSIGPNNGYTF	TGTGCCAGTAGTATTGGACCGAATAATGGCTACACCTTC
.	TRBJ2-1	.	TRBV5-4	CASTLSANSYNEQFF	TGTGCCAGCACCCTTAGCGCCAACTCCTACAATGAGCAGTTCTTC
.	TRBJ2-3	.	TRBV18	CASSRAGSTDTQYF	TGTGCCAGCTCAAGGGCTGGCAGCACAGATACGCAGTATTTT
TRBD2	TRBJ2-3	few	TRBV7-2	CASSLGGLAGGTDTQYF	TGTGCCAGCAGCTTGGGGGGACTAGCGGGAGGCACAGATACGCAGTATTTT
.	TRBJ2-7	.	TRBV5-1	CASSFLPGTYEQYF	TGCGCCAGCAGCTTCCTCCCGGGAACCTACGAGCAGTACTTC
.	TRBJ2-2	once	TRBV6-5	CASKLYRNTGELFF	TGTGCCAGCAAACTCTACAGAAACACCGGGGAGCTGTTTTTT
.	TRBJ1-5	.	TRBV4-1	CASSQIWAQPQHF	TGCGCCAGCAGCCAAATTTGGGCTCAGCCCCAGCATTTT